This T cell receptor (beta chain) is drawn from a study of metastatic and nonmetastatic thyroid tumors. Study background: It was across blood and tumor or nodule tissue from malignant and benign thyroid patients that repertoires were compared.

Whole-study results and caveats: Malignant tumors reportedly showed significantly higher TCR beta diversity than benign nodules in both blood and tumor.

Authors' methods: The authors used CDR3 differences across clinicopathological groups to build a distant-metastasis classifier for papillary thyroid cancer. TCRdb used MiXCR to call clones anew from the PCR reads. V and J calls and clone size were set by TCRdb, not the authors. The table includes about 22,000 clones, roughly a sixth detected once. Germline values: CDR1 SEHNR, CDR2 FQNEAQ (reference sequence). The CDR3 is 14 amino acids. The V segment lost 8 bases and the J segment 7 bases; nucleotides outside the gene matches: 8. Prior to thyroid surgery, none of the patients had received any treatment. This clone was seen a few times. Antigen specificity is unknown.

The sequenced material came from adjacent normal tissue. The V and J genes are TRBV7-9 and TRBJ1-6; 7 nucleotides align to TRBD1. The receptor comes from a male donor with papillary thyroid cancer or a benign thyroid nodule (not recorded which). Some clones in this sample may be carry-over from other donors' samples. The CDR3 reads CASERGPGNSPLHF. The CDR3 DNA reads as TGTGCCAGCGAGAGGGGGCCGGGGAATTCACCCCTCCACTTT. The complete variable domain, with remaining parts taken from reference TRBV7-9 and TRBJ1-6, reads DTGVSQNPRHKITKRGQNVTFRCDPISEHNRLYWYRQTLGQGPEFLTYFQNEAQLEKSRLLSDRFSAERPKGSFSTLEIQRTEQGDSAMYLCASERGPGNSPLHFGNGTRLTVT.